Shown below are 3 T cell receptor beta chains from a single sample sequenced in a study of blood T cell repertoires in COVID-19. The protocol was immunoSEQ multiplex PCR, while the TCRdb copy is restricted to in-frame clones and leaves out a portion. Of more than 150,000 clones listed, about 87% are singletons. Sequencing used peripheral blood. These TCRs come from a man between 60 and 75 years old with COVID-19, enrolled during active disease.

This clone has only one observation. The rearrangement uses TRBV6-1 and TRBJ2-7; 7 bases line up with TRBD2. V was clipped by 3 bases and J by 2 bases; unmatched bases: 4. This CDR3 is 14 amino acids long. CDR1 and CDR2 from the germline V gene are MNHNS and SASEGT. CDR3 residues: CASSDERGTYEQYF. CDR3 sequence (DNA): TGTGCCAGCAGTGATGAGCGGGGCACCTACGAGCAGTACTTC.

This chain connects TRBV29-1 to TRBJ2-7; 8 bases line up with TRBD1. The CDR3 extends over 12 amino acids. Germline V lookup: CDR1 SQVTM, CDR2 ANQGSEA. Trimming cost V 3 bases and J 5 bases; bases outside gene matches: 3. CDR3 sequence: CSVDRGLDEQYF. As DNA, the CDR3 is TGCAGCGTTGACAGGGGGCTGGACGAGCAGTACTTC.

The rearrangement uses TRBV18 and TRBJ2-7, with D tentatively TRBD2 (5 bases). Germline V gene lookup returns CDR1 KGHSH and CDR2 LQKENI. The V gene lost 4 bases and the J gene lost 5 bases, with 12 bases spanning the gap. CDR3 length equals 13 residues. The CDR3 here is CASSLELGNEQYF. The DNA for the CDR3 is TGTGCCAGCTCACTAGAACTCGGGAACGAGCAGTACTTC.